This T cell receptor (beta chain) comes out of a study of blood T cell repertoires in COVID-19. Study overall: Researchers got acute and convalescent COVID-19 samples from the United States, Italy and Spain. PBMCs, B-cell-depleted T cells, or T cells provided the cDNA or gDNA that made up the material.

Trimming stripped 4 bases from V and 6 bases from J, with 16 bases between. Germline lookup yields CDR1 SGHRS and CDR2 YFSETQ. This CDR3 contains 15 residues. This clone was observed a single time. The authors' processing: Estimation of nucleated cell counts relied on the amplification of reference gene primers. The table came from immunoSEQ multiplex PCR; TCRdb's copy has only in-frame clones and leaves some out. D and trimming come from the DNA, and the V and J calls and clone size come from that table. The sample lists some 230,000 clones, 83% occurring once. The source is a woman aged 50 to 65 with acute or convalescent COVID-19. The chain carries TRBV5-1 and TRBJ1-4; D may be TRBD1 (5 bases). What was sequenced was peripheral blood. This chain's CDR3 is CASSKGGRVDEKLFF. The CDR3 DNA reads TGCGCCAGCAGCAAGGGCGGCAGGGTAGATGAAAAACTGTTTTTT.